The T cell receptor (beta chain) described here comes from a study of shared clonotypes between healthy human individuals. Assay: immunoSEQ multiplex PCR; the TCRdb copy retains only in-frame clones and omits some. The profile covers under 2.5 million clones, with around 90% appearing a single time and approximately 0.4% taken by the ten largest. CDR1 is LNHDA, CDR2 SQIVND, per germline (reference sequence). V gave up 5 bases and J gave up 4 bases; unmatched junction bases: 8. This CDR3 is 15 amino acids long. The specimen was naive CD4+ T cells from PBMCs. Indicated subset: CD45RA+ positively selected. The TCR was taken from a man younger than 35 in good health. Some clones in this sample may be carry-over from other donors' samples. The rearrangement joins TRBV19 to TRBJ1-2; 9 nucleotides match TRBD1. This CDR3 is CASSQWDRALYGYTF. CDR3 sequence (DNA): TGTGCCAGTAGTCAATGGGACAGGGCCCTCTATGGCTACACCTTC.